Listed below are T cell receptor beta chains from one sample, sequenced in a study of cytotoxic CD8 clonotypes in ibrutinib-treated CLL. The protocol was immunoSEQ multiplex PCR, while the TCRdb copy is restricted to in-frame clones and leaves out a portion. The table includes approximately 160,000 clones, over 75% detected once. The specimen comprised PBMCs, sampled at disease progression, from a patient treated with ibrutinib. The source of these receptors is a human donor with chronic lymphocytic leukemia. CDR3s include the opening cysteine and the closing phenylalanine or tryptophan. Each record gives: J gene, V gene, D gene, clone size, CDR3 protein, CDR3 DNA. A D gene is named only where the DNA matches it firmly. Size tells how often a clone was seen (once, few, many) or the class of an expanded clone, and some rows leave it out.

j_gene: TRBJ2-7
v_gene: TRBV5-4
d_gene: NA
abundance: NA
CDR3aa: CASSLAGEEQYF
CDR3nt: TGTGCCAGCAGCTTGGCAGGGGAAGAGCAGTACTTC

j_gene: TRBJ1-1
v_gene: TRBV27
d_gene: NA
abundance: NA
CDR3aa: CASSLGFSAEAFF
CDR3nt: TGTGCCAGCAGTCTAGGGTTTTCGGCTGAAGCTTTCTTT

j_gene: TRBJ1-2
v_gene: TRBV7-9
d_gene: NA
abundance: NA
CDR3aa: CASTRGSGNYGYTF
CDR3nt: TGTGCCAGCACCCGGGGTTCAGGCAACTATGGCTACACCTTC

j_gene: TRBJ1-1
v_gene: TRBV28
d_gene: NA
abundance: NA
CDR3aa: CASSLQRNTEAFF
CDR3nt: TGTGCCAGCAGTTTACAGAGGAACACTGAAGCTTTCTTT

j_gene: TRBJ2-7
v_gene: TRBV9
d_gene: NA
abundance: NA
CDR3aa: CASSAGRTATYEQYF
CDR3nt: TGTGCCAGCAGCGCTGGGCGGACAGCTACCTACGAGCAGTACTTC

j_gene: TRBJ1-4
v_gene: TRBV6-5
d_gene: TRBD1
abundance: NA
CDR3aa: CASSGTENEKLFF
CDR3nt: TGTGCCAGCAGTGGGACAGAGAATGAAAAACTGTTTTTT

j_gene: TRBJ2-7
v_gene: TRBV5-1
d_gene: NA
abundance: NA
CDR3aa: CASSSYTGYNSYEQYF
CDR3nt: TGCGCCAGCAGCTCCTACACAGGGTATAACTCCTACGAGCAGTACTTC

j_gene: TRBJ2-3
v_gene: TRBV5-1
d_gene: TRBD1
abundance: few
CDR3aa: CASSFATGGLRDTQYF
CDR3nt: TGCGCCAGCAGTTTCGCGACAGGGGGCTTACGAGATACGCAGTATTTT

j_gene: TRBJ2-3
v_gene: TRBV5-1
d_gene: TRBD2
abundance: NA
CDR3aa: CASSTGGVDTQYF
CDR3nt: TGCGCCAGCTCGACGGGAGGGGTGGATACGCAGTATTTT

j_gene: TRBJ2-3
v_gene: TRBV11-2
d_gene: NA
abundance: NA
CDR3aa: CASSLGSFRPVGPDTQYF
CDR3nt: TGTGCCAGCAGCTTAGGAAGCTTTCGTCCGGTCGGACCAGATACGCAGTATTTT

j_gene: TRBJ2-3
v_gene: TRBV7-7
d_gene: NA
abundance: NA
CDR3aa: CASSRRGTSDTQYF
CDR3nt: TGTGCCAGCAGTAGGAGGGGGACTTCAGATACGCAGTATTTT